This T cell receptor (beta chain) was obtained from a study of CD8 T cells in Susac syndrome. CDR1 and CDR2 (germline): DFQATT, SNEGSKA (reference sequence). V lost 6 bases, J lost 7 bases, and 17 bases stayed unmatched. The CDR3 has 16 residues. Reverse transcription of about 0.45 to 1 ug RNA was performed with random hexamers. One entry per CDR3 protein, called by TCRdb with MiXCR from the immunoSEQ multiplex PCR reads. Here the sample spans some 450,000 distinct CDR3 sequences, 75% to 90% being singletons. Broader study findings: The TCR sequencing and HLA analysis in the study involved a relatively small number of individuals, as the study acknowledged.

Details on this clonotype: The target antigen is unknown.

The sequence was collected from a human donor with multiple sclerosis. The V gene is TRBV20-1, the J gene TRBJ2-2, with 7 bases lining up with TRBD2. The material sequenced was CD8+ T cells from PBMCs. The CDR3, as DNA: TGCAGTGCCCTGTCGGCAGCGGGGTCTACCGGCGGGGAGCTGTTTTTT. It is translated as CSALSAAGSTGGELFF.